Listed below are T cell receptor beta chains from one sample, sequenced in a study of blood T cell repertoires in COVID-19. Sequenced by immunoSEQ multiplex PCR; TCRdb stores in-frame clones only, minus some. In the table there are some 220,000 clones, around 82% of which are singletons. The sequencing sample was made of peripheral blood. The receptors stem from a human donor in a cohort sampled during active COVID-19. The CDR3 runs from the conserved cysteine through the conserved F or W. A D gene is named only where the DNA matches it firmly. Part of the rows lack a size; the others show once, few, many or a class for expanded clones.

CDR3 | DNA | length | J | D | V | size
CASSLSPTGNNEQFF | TGTGCCAGCAGCTTGTCCCCGACAGGGAACAATGAGCAGTTCTTC | 15 | TRBJ2-1 | TRBD1 | TRBV5-5 | once
CASSQASFSTGNTIYF | TGTGCCAGCAGCCAAGCGAGTTTTTCCACTGGAAACACCATATATTTT | 16 | TRBJ1-3 | - | TRBV4-2 | -
CASSLGGSGNQPQHF | TGCGCCAGCAGCTTGGGTGGGAGCGGCAATCAGCCCCAGCATTTT | 15 | TRBJ1-5 | - | TRBV5-1 | -
CASSIGELYYEQYF | TGTGCCAGTAGTATAGGAGAACTCTACTACGAGCAGTACTTC | 14 | TRBJ2-7 | - | TRBV19 | once
CASSPNRDTQETQYF | TGTGCCAGCTCACCAAACCGGGACACCCAAGAGACCCAGTACTTC | 15 | TRBJ2-5 | - | TRBV18 | -
CASSRQGGGYEQYF | TGTGCCAGCAGCAGACAGGGTGGGGGCTACGAGCAGTACTTC | 14 | TRBJ2-7 | TRBD1 | TRBV28 | -
CASSPRGGATDEKLFF | TGCGCCAGCAGCCCCAGAGGGGGGGCCACGGATGAAAAACTGTTTTTT | 16 | TRBJ1-4 | - | TRBV4-1 | -
CASRLRAGGTGELFF | TGTGCCAGCAGACTAAGGGCAGGGGGCACCGGGGAGCTGTTTTTT | 15 | TRBJ2-2 | TRBD1 | TRBV6-5 | -
CASSFTGGGGGTEAFF | TGTGCCAGCAGCTTCACAGGGGGCGGGGGAGGCACTGAAGCTTTCTTT | 16 | TRBJ1-1 | TRBD1 | TRBV7-2 | -
CASSVEGTGFYEQYF | TGTGCCAGCAGCGTAGAGGGGACAGGGTTTTACGAGCAGTACTTC | 15 | TRBJ2-7 | TRBD1 | TRBV9 | -
CAIRGETNEKLFF | TGTGCCATCCGTGGCGAAACTAATGAAAAACTGTTTTTT | 13 | TRBJ1-4 | - | TRBV10-3 | -
CASSQSKADRSSYEQYF | TGCGCCAGCAGTCAATCGAAGGCGGACAGGAGCTCCTACGAGCAGTACTTC | 17 | TRBJ2-7 | TRBD1 | TRBV23-1 | -
CSASHRDRGSPDNEQFF | TGCAGTGCTAGTCACCGGGACAGGGGGTCCCCCGACAATGAGCAGTTCTTC | 17 | TRBJ2-1 | TRBD1 | TRBV20-1 | -
CASSQIADGGYEQYF | TGCGCCAGCAGCCAGATAGCGGACGGAGGCTACGAGCAGTACTTC | 15 | TRBJ2-7 | - | TRBV4-1 | -
CASSSSGTGPSSYEQYF | TGCGCCAGCAGCTCCTCGGGGACAGGACCGAGCTCCTACGAGCAGTACTTC | 17 | TRBJ2-7 | TRBD1 | TRBV5-1 | -
CASSAGQENTEAFF | TGTGCCAGCAGCGCGGGACAGGAGAACACTGAAGCTTTCTTT | 14 | TRBJ1-1 | TRBD1 | TRBV7-2 | -
CASSRGTGNTDTQYF | TGTGCCAGCAGCCGAGGGACAGGGAACACAGATACGCAGTATTTT | 15 | TRBJ2-3 | TRBD1 | TRBV5-8 | -
CASRPGTENQPQHF | TGTGCCAGCCGCCCCGGGACAGAGAATCAGCCCCAGCATTTT | 14 | TRBJ1-5 | TRBD1 | TRBV6-6 | -
CSASGTGGRNQPQHF | TGCAGTGCTAGTGGGACAGGGGGCAGGAATCAGCCCCAGCATTTT | 15 | TRBJ1-5 | TRBD1 | TRBV20-1 | -
CATRLGFWRGLYNTEAFF | TGTGCCACCAGGTTGGGTTTCTGGAGGGGGCTATATAACACTGAAGCTTTCTTT | 18 | TRBJ1-1 | TRBD1 | TRBV24-1 | -
CASSLDSSSYEQYF | TGTGCCAGCAGCTTGGATTCTAGCTCCTACGAGCAGTACTTC | 14 | TRBJ2-7 | - | TRBV5-4 | -
CASSPQETSGNTIYF | TGTGCCAGCAGTCCTCAGGAAACCTCTGGAAACACCATATATTTT | 15 | TRBJ1-3 | - | TRBV11-2 | once
CASNQGMRAEAFF | TGTGCCAGCAACCAGGGGATGCGTGCTGAAGCTTTCTTT | 13 | TRBJ1-1 | - | TRBV28 | -
CASSLSGGLNSPLHF | TGTGCCAGCAGCTTATCCGGGGGGCTGAATTCACCCCTCCACTTT | 15 | TRBJ1-6 | - | TRBV7-9 | -
CASSSGTAPVGTLHF | TGTGCCAGCAGTTCCGGGACAGCCCCAGTTGGGACCCTCCACTTT | 15 | TRBJ1-6 | TRBD1 | TRBV28 | -
CAISEGAASTDTQYF | TGTGCCATCAGTGAAGGGGCGGCTAGCACAGATACGCAGTATTTT | 15 | TRBJ2-3 | - | TRBV10-3 | -
CAISGTGSGNTEAFF | TGTGCCATCTCAGGGACAGGGTCGGGAAACACTGAAGCTTTCTTT | 15 | TRBJ1-1 | TRBD1 | TRBV10-3 | -
CASSLMQGSTNEKLFF | TGTGCCAGCAGCTTGATGCAGGGGTCGACTAATGAAAAACTGTTTTTT | 16 | TRBJ1-4 | - | TRBV11-2 | -
CASSRDRGNTEAFF | TGTGCCAGCAGCCGTGACAGGGGGAACACTGAAGCTTTCTTT | 14 | TRBJ1-1 | TRBD1 | TRBV4-2 | -
CASSLNGGQNTEAFF | TGTGCCAGCAGCTTAAATGGGGGACAAAACACTGAAGCTTTCTTT | 15 | TRBJ1-1 | - | TRBV7-3 | -
CASSRQFTDTQYF | TGTGCCAGCAGCCGACAGTTCACAGATACGCAGTATTTT | 13 | TRBJ2-3 | - | TRBV5-8 | -
CASSLDSSGNTIYF | TGTGCCAGCAGCTTAGACAGCTCTGGAAACACCATATATTTT | 14 | TRBJ1-3 | - | TRBV7-3 | few
CASSFGQSYNSPLHF | TGTGCCAGCAGTTTCGGACAATCCTATAATTCACCCCTCCACTTT | 15 | TRBJ1-6 | - | TRBV6-2/TRBV6-3 | -
CASSSLRDREGRNEQFF | TGTGCCAGCAGTTCACTCCGGGACAGGGAAGGTAGAAATGAGCAGTTCTTC | 17 | TRBJ2-1 | TRBD1 | TRBV6-2/TRBV6-3 | -
CASSPSPGDFTHGGLGPEAFF | TGTGCCAGCAGTCCTTCGCCCGGGGACTTCACACATGGAGGGCTAGGGCCTGAAGCTTTCTTT | 21 | TRBJ1-1 | - | TRBV6-6 | -
CASSQAAGSNYGYTF | TGCGCCAGCAGCCAAGCTGCGGGATCAAACTATGGCTACACCTTC | 15 | TRBJ1-2 | - | TRBV4-1 | few
CASSLFPGEYGYTF | TGTGCCAGCAGTTTATTTCCGGGGGAATATGGCTACACCTTC | 14 | TRBJ1-2 | - | TRBV28 | -